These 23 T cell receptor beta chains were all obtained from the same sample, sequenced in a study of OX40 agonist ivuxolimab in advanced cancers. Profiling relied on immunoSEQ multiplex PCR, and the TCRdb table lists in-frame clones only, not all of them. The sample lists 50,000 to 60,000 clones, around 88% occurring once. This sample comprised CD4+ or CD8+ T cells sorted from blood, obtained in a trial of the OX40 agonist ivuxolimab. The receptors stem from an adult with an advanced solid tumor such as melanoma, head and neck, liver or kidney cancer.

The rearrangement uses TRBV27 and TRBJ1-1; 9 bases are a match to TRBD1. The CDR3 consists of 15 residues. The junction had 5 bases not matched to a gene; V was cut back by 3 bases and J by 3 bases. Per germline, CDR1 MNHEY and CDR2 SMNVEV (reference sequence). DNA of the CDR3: TGTGCCAGCAGTTTCTACACAGGGGGCTACACTGAAGCTTTCTTT. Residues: CASSFYTGGYTEAFF.

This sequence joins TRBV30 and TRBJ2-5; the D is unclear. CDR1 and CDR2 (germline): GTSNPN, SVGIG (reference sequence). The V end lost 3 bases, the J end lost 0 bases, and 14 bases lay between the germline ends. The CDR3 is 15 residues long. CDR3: CAWSFTPGHQETQYF. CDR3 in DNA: TGTGCCTGGAGCTTTACTCCGGGTCACCAAGAGACCCAGTACTTC.

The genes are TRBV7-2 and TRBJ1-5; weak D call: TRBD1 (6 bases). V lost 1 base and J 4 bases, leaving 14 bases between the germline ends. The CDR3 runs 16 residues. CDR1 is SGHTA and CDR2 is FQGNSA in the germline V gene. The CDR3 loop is CASSLVGGARNQPQHF. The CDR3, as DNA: TGTGCCAGCAGCTTAGTGGGGGGGGCGAGAAATCAGCCCCAGCATTTT.

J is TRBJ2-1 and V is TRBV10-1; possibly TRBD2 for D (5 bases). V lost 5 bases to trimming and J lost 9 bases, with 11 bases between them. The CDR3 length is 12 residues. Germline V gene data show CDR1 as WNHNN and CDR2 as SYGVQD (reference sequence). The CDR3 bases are TGCGCCAGCAGTCCCTATGCGGGTGAGCAGTTCTTC. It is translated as CASSPYAGEQFF.

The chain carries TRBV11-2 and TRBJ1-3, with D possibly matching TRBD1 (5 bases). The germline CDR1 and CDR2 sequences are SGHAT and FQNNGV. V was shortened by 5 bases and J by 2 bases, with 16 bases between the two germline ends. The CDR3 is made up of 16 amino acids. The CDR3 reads CASSPRDRGAGNTIYF. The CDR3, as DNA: TGTGCCAGCAGCCCCCGGGACCGGGGGGCTGGAAACACCATATATTTT. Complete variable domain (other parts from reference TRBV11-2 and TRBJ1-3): EAGVAQSPRYKIIEKRQSVAFWCNPISGHATLYWYQQILGQGPKLLIQFQNNGVVDDSQLPKDRFSAERLKGVDSTLKIQPAKLEDSAVYLCASSPRDRGAGNTIYFGEGSWLTVV.

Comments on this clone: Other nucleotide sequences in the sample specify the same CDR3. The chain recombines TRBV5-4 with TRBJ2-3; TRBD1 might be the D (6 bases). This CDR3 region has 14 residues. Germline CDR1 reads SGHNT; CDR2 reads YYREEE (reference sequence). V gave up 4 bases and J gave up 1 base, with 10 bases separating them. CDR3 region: CASSPRGGTDTQYF. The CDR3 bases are TGTGCCAGCAGCCCCAGGGGTGGCACAGATACGCAGTATTTT.

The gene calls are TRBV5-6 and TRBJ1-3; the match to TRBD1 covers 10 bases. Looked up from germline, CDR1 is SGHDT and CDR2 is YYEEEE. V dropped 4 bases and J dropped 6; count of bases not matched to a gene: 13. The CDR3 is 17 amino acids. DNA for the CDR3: TGTGCCAGCAGCCGTTGGAGGGACAGGGGTCGTGTAAACACCATATATTTT. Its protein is CASSRWRDRGRVNTIYF.

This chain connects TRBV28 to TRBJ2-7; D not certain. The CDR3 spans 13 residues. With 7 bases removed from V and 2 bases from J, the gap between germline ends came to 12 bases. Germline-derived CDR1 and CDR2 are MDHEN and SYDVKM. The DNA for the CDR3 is TGTGCCAGCAAATGGCACGGACCCTACGAGCAGTACTTC. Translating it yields CASKWHGPYEQYF. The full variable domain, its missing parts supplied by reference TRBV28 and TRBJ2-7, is DVKVTQSSRYLVKRTGEKVFLECVQDMDHENMFWYRQDPGLGLRLIYFSYDVKMKEKGDIPEGYSVSREKKERFSLILESASTNQTSMYLCASKWHGPYEQYFGPGTRLTVT.

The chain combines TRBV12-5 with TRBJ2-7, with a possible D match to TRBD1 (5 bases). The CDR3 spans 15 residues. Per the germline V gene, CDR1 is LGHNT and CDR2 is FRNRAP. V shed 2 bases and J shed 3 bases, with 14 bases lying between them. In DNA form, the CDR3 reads TGTGCTAGTGGTTTGCAGGGTACCAGGCACTACGAGCAGTACTTC. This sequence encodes CASGLQGTRHYEQYF.

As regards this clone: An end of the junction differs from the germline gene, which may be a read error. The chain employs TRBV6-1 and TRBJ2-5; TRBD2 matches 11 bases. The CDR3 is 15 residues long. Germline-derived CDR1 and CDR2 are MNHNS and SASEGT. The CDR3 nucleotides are TGTGCCAGCAGTATTGGGACTAGCGGAGTTGAGAGCCAGTACTTC. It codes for CASSIGTSGVESQYF.

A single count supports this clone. In DNA, the CDR3 is TGTGCCAGTAGTACCAGGACAGGGCGGGGGTATAGCAATCAGCCCCAGCATTTT. Its protein product is CASSTRTGRGYSNQPQHF. This rearrangement joins TRBV19 to TRBJ1-5; 8 nucleotides line up with TRBD1. Germline V gene data show CDR1 as LNHDA and CDR2 as SQIVND (reference sequence). There are 18 residues in the CDR3. Trimming removed 4 bases from V and 0 bases from J; junction bases left unmatched: 11. Full variable domain (outside the CDR3, taken from reference TRBV19 and TRBJ1-5): DGGITQSPKYLFRKEGQNVTLSCEQNLNHDAMYWYRQDPGQGLRLIYYSQIVNDFQKGDIAEGYSVSREKKESFPLTVTSAQKNPTAFYLCASSTRTGRGYSNQPQHFGDGTRLSIL.

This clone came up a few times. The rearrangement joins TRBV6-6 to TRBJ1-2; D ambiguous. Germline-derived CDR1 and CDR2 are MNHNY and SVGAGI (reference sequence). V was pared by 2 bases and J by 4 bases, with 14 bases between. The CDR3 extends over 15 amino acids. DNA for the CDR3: TGTGCCAGCAGTTACGACGACGGGTACCGCTATGGCTACACCTTC. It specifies CASSYDDGYRYGYTF.

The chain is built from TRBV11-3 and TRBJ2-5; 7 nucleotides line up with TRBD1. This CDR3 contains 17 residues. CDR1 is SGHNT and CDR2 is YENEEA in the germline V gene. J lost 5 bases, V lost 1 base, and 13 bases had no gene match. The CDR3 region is CASSLGLGTATGETQYF. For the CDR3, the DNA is TGTGCCAGCAGCTTAGGGTTAGGGACAGCTACTGGGGAGACCCAGTACTTC.

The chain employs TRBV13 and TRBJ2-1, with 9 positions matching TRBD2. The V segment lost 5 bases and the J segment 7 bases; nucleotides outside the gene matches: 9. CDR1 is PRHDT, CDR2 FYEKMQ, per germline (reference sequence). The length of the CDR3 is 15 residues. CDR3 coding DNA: TGTGCCAGCAGCCCTAGACTAGCGGTACATAATGAGCAGTTCTTC. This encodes CASSPRLAVHNEQFF.

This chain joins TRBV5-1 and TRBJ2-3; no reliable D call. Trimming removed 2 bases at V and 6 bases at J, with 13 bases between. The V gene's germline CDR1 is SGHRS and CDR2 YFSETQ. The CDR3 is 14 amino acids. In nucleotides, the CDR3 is TGCGCCAGCAGCTTTCCCGAGTATGCGGATACGCAGTATTTT. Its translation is CASSFPEYADTQYF.

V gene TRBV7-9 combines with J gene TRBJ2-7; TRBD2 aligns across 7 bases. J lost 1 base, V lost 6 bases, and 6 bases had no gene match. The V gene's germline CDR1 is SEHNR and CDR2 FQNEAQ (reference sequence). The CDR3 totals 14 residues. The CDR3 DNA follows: TGTGCCAGCAGACCAGCGGGACCGTCCTACGAGCAGTACTTC. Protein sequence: CASRPAGPSYEQYF.

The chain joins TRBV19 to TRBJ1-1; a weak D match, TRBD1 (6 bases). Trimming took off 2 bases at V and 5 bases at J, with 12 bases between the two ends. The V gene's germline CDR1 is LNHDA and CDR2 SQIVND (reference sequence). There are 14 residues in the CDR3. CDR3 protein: CASSITRGRTEAFF. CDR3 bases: TGTGCCAGTAGTATAACGAGGGGGAGAACTGAAGCTTTCTTT.

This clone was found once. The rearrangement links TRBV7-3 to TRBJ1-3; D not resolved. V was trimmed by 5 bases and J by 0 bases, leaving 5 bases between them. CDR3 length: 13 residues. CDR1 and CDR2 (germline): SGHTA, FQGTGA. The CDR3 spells CASSENSGNTIYF. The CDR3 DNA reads TGTGCCAGCAGCGAGAACTCTGGAAACACCATATATTTT.

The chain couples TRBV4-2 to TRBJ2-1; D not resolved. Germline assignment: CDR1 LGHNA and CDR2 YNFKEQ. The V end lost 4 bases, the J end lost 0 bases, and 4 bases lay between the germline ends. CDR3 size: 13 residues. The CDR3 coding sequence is TGTGCCAGCAGCCGAACCTCCTACAATGAGCAGTTCTTC. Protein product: CASSRTSYNEQFF.

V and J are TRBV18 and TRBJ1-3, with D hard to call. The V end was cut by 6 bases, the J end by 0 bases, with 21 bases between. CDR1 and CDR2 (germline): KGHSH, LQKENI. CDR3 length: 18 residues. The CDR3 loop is CASSHGGTILSSGNTIYF. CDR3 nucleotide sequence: TGTGCCAGCTCCCACGGTGGCACCATCTTATCCTCTGGAAACACCATATATTTT.

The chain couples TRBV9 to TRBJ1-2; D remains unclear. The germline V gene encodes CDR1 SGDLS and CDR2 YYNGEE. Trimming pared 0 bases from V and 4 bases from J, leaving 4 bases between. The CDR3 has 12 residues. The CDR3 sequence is CASSVDSYGYTF. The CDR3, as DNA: TGTGCCAGCAGCGTAGACAGCTATGGCTACACCTTC.

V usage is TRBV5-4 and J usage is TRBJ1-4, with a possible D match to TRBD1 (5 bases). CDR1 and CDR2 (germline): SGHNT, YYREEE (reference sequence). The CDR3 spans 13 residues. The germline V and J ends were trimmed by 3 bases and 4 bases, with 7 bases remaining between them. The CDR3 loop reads CASSWGGNEKLFF. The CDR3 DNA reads TGTGCCAGCAGCTGGGGGGGTAATGAAAAACTGTTTTTT. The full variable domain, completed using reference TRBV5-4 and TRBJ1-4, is ETGVTQSPTHLIKTRGQQVTLRCSSQSGHNTVSWYQQALGQGPQFIFQYYREEENGRGNFPPRFSGLQFPNYSSELNVNALELDDSALYLCASSWGGNEKLFFGSGTQLSVL.

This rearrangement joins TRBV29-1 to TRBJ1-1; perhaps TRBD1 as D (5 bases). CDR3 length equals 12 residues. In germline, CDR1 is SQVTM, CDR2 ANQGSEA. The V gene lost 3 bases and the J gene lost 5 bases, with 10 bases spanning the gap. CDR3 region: CSVDPRQTEAFF. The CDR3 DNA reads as TGCAGCGTTGACCCCAGACAGACTGAAGCTTTCTTT.